This TCR beta chain was captured in a study of regulatory T cells in long-lasting Graves disease. General study points: Between persistent patients, about 2,800 public clonotypes were shared, exceeding the 900 to 1,000 shared between new patients.

To make TCR beta libraries, researchers used iRepertoire HTBI primers and Arm-PCR of CDR3 regions. Source study methods: Samples jointly harbored 62 TRBV and 14 to 15 TRBJ segments. TCRdb itself ran the multiplex PCR reads through MiXCR, one entry per CDR3 protein. TCRdb assigned the V and J calls; the authors' analysis was not used. The sample has approximately 690,000 distinct CDR3 sequences; about 32% are singletons. As regards this clonotype: What it recognizes is unknown.

After removal of 4 bases from V and 9 bases from J, the junction contained 5 bases not matched to a gene. Per the germline V gene, CDR1 is LGHDT and CDR2 is YNNKEL (reference sequence). This CDR3 region has 14 residues. Time point in this sample: persistent/refractory GD, antithyroid drugs over 5 years with positive TRAb. The authors made the TCR library using RNA they extracted from PBMCs. All patients originated from an endocrinology department located in Xi'an, China. The rearrangement uses TRBV3-1 and TRBJ1-6, with TRBD1 matching 8 bases. Sequencing was performed on peripheral blood mononuclear cells (PBMCs), taken when the disease was refractory, from a patient treated with antithyroid drugs. This clonotype originated in a female donor with Graves disease. In DNA form, the CDR3 reads TGTGCCAGCAGCCCGAACAGGGGGAGTTCACCCCTCCACTTT. Translating gives CASSPNRGSSPLHF.